This paragraph covers one T cell receptor (beta chain) sequence. The table came from immunoSEQ multiplex PCR; TCRdb's copy has only in-frame clones and leaves some out. The data contain tens of thousands of clones, about nine tenths of them singletons. The data stem from a study of T cell changes during pregnancy in multiple sclerosis. This CDR3 has 14 amino acids. Trimming left V 2 bases short and J 4 bases short, with 6 bases between. The germline gives CDR1 SGHDN, CDR2 FVKESK. The TCR originated in a female donor in good health, enrolled as a control in a pregnancy study. J is TRBJ1-6 and V is TRBV14; no clear D gene. The source material was peripheral blood, sampled after pregnancy. This CDR3 reads CASSQSYYNSPLHF. In DNA, the CDR3 is TGTGCCAGCAGCCAAAGCTATTATAATTCACCCCTCCACTTT.